The 15 T cell receptor beta chains below come from one sample, sequenced in a study of blood T cell repertoires in COVID-19. Generated by immunoSEQ multiplex PCR, the TCRdb table keeps only in-frame clones and is missing some. This table has hundreds of thousands of clones, around nine tenths appearing once. What was sequenced was peripheral blood. Receptors originate from a man aged 35 to 55 with acute or convalescent COVID-19.

The rearrangement uses TRBV2 and TRBJ2-7; unclear D gene. With 3 bases removed from V and 4 bases from J, the gap between germline ends came to 7 bases. The CDR3 length is 12 residues. CDR1 and CDR2 (germline): SNHLY, FYNNEI. CDR3 bases: TGTGCCAGCAGTGAGAATCGGTACGAGCAGTACTTC. Its protein product is CASSENRYEQYF.

CDR3 sequence (DNA): TGTGCCAGTAGCCCCCCCGGACACCCACTGTTTTTT. Translating gives CASSPPGHPLFF. The chain uses TRBV19 and TRBJ1-4; possible D gene TRBD1, 5 bases. Between the trimmed V and J ends, which lost 6 bases and 13 bases, there was a span of 15 bases. This CDR3 spans 12 amino acids. Germline V gene data show CDR1 as LNHDA and CDR2 as SQIVND (reference sequence). Complete variable domain (other parts from reference TRBV19 and TRBJ1-4): DGGITQSPKYLFRKEGQNVTLSCEQNLNHDAMYWYRQDPGQGLRLIYYSQIVNDFQKGDIAEGYSVSREKKESFPLTVTSAQKNPTAFYLCASSPPGHPLFFGSGTQLSVL.

To note about this clone: This CDR3 fails to terminate in the conserved phenylalanine or tryptophan, so it likely reflects a read error. Because the CDR3's place on the DNA is in doubt, the DNA is left out and the CDR3 is given as listed by TCRdb. The gene calls are TRBV6-4 and TRBJ2-7; TRBD1 is the table's D call, not checked against the DNA. CDR1 and CDR2 (germline): MRHNA, SNTAGT. 11 amino acids form the CDR3, both terminal residues included. The CDR3 spells CASRPRDRPFG.

This chain joins TRBV7-9 and TRBJ1-2; no reliable D call. The CDR3 is made up of 14 amino acids. V was cut by 2 bases and J by 1 base, with 8 bases left in between. Germline V CDR1 and CDR2: SEHNR, FQNEAQ (reference sequence). CDR3 in amino acids: CASSLSISNYGYTF. DNA of the CDR3: TGTGCCAGCAGCTTAAGCATAAGTAACTATGGCTACACCTTC.

This clone was picked up one time. J is TRBJ1-5 and V is TRBV4-1; D ambiguous. This CDR3 region has 17 residues. Germline CDR1 and CDR2: MGHRA and YSYEKL. V was pared by 1 base and J by 5 bases, with 18 bases between. The CDR3 spells CASSQVAPERVDQPQHF. In DNA form, the CDR3 reads TGCGCCAGCAGCCAAGTAGCCCCAGAGCGGGTCGATCAGCCCCAGCATTTT.

The rearrangement joins TRBV5-6 to TRBJ1-1; D is perhaps TRBD1 (5 bases). This CDR3 region has 14 residues. The germline CDR1 and CDR2 sequences are SGHDT and YYEEEE. The germline V and J ends were trimmed by 4 bases and 2 bases, with 12 bases remaining between them. The CDR3 here is CASSAGRFNTEAFF. CDR3 coding DNA: TGTGCCAGCAGCGCGGGACGGTTTAACACTGAAGCTTTCTTT.

The chain is built from TRBV5-1 and TRBJ2-3, with 8 bases fitting TRBD1. This CDR3 contains 15 residues. The trim removed 3 bases at V and 2 bases at J, leaving 5 bases unmatched. Germline V gene sequence: CDR1 SGHRS, CDR2 YFSETQ. CDR3 coding DNA: TGCGCCAGCAGCTCCCCGGACAGGGCCACAGATACGCAGTATTTT. Protein product: CASSSPDRATDTQYF. The whole variable domain, filled in from reference TRBV5-1 and TRBJ2-3, reads KAGVTQTPRYLIKTRGQQVTLSCSPISGHRSVSWYQQTPGQGLQFLFEYFSETQRNKGNFPGRFSGRQFSNSRSEMNVSTLELGDSALYLCASSSPDRATDTQYFGPGTRLTVL.

CDR3 sequence: CASSPGGQGDIEQFF. CDR3 sequence (DNA): TGCGCCAGCAGCCCAGGGGGACAGGGGGATATAGAGCAGTTCTTC. The chain combines TRBV5-1 with TRBJ2-1; 11 bases agree with TRBD1. The germline gives CDR1 SGHRS, CDR2 YFSETQ. After removal of 4 bases from V and 10 bases from J, the junction contained 10 bases not matched to a gene. This CDR3 region has 15 residues.

The chain uses TRBV5-4 and TRBJ2-1; 7 nucleotides match TRBD1. This CDR3 is 15 amino acids long. J lost 4 bases, V lost 2 bases, and 6 bases had no gene match. Germline CDR1 reads SGHNT; CDR2 reads YYREEE (reference sequence). The CDR3, as DNA: TGTGCCAGCAGCTTTGGACAGGAGATTTACAATGAGCAGTTCTTC. It translates to CASSFGQEIYNEQFF.

This clone was counted only a few times. The chain recombines TRBV6-2 or TRBV6-3 with TRBJ2-1, with D perhaps matching TRBD2 (5 bases). With 2 bases removed from V and 6 bases from J, the gap between germline ends came to 8 bases. CDR3 size: 13 residues. Germline loops: CDR1 MNHEY, CDR2 SVGEGT. CDR3: CASSYRGVNEQFF. Written as DNA, the CDR3 is TGTGCCAGCAGTTACCGGGGAGTCAATGAGCAGTTCTTC.

The chain employs TRBV4-1 and TRBJ1-3; no definite D call. V lost 0 bases to trimming and J lost 0 bases, with 6 bases between them. The CDR3 runs 15 residues. The germline CDR1 and CDR2 sequences are MGHRA and YSYEKL. CDR3 sequence reads: CASSQEGYSGNTIYF. The CDR3, as DNA: TGCGCCAGCAGCCAAGAGGGCTACTCTGGAAACACCATATATTTT.

The chain joins TRBV11-3 to TRBJ2-1; tentative D call: TRBD2 (5 bases). Germline V CDR1 and CDR2: SGHNT, YENEEA. The CDR3 runs to 14 residues. The V gene lost 6 bases and the J gene lost 1 base, with 10 bases spanning the gap. For the CDR3, the DNA is TGTGCCAGCAGTCCAGGACTGTCCTACAATGAGCAGTTCTTC. Translation gives CASSPGLSYNEQFF. Full variable domain (missing parts from reference TRBV11-3 and TRBJ2-1): EAGVVQSPRYKIIEKKQPVAFWCNPISGHNTLYWYLQNLGQGPELLIRYENEEAVDDSQLPKDRFSAERLKGVDSTLKIQPAELGDSAVYLCASSPGLSYNEQFFGPGTRLTVL.

The chain has TRBV7-2 and TRBJ1-6, with D possibly being TRBD1 (6 bases). The germline V gene has CDR1 SGHTA and CDR2 FQGNSA. The CDR3 spans 15 residues. Deletions cut 5 bases from V and 3 bases from J, with 11 bases between. Here the CDR3 reads CASSQGQVYNSPLHF. The CDR3 bases are TGTGCCAGCAGCCAGGGACAAGTCTATAATTCACCCCTCCACTTT.

The CDR3 region has the DNA TGTGCCAGCAGCACCGACAGGGCAGCAAAACTGTTTTTT. It translates to CASSTDRAAKLFF. The chain couples TRBV5-4 to TRBJ1-4; 7 bases fit TRBD1. CDR1 and CDR2 (germline): SGHNT, YYREEE (reference sequence). With 4 bases clipped from V and 10 bases from J, the junction kept 7 bases outside the gene matches. The CDR3 covers 13 residues.

Details on this clone: This sample also contains other DNA sequences that code for the same CDR3. The chain couples TRBV5-1 to TRBJ2-7; 10 bases align to TRBD2. The CDR3 totals 16 residues. Germline V CDR1 and CDR2: SGHRS, YFSETQ. V lost 4 bases to trimming and J lost 0 bases; unmatched junction nucleotides: 7. The CDR3, as DNA: TGCGCCAGCAGCCCTACTAGCGGGGCTAGCTCCTACGAGCAGTACTTC. Its protein product is CASSPTSGASSYEQYF.